Here is one TCR beta chain with its context. Its antigen is unknown. The data are from a study of blood T cells in healthy people across ages. Study results and limitations: With age, beta diversity per million T cells declined roughly linearly, significantly by 30 to 40.

The CDR3 is 12 amino acids. Germline values: CDR1 MGHDK, CDR2 SYGVNS. V was cut by 4 bases and J by 17 bases, with 15 bases left in between. Primed by a sample-barcoded 5' primer and a J-beta primer mix, a second PCR proceeded for 7 to 11 cycles. MiXCR, applied by TCRdb to the 5' RACE reads, yields one record per CDR3 protein. The table records hundreds of thousands of distinct CDR3 sequences, roughly 21% of them present only once. The sequenced material came from blood. The V and J genes are TRBV25-1 and TRBJ1-6; D perhaps matches TRBD1 (5 bases). The receptor was isolated from a man between 65 and 85 years old in good health. The chain's CDR3 is CASSGQGPRIHF. DNA for the CDR3: TGTGCCAGCAGTGGCCAGGGCCCCAGGATCCACTTT.